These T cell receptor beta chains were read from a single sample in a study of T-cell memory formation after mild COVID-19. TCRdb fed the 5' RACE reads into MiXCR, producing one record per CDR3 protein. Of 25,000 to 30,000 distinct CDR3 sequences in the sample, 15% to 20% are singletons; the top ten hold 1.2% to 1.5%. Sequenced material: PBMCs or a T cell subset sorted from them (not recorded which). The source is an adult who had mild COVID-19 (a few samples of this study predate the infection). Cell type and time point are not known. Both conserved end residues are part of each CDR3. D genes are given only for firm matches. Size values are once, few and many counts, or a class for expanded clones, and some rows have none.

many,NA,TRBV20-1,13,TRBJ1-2,CSAPKKGIDGYTF,TGCAGTGCCCCAAAGAAGGGAATTGATGGCTACACCTTC
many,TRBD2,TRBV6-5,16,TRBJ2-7,CASSLRLAAVSYEQYF,TGTGCCAGCAGTTTAAGACTAGCGGCTGTATCCTACGAGCAGTACTTC
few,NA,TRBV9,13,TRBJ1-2,CASSLLDPGGYTF,TGTGCCAGCAGCTTACTGGATCCGGGAGGCTACACCTTC
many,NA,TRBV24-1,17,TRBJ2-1,CATSDHLDRVSYNEQFF,TGTGCCACCAGTGATCATCTGGACAGAGTCTCCTACAATGAGCAGTTCTTC
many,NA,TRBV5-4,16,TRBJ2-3,CASSLVSGRSTDTQYF,TGTGCCAGCAGCTTGGTTTCCGGGCGAAGCACAGATACGCAGTATTTT
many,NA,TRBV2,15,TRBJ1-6,CASSESSSYNSPLHF,TGTGCCAGCAGTGAATCGAGCTCCTATAATTCACCCCTCCACTTT
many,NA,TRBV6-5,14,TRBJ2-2,CASRAQVDPGELFF,TGTGCCAGCAGGGCGCAGGTGGACCCCGGGGAGCTGTTTTTT
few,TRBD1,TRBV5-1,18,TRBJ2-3,CASTKEPAGTGGRNTQYF,TGCGCCAGCACAAAAGAACCCGCCGGGACAGGGGGCAGGAATACGCAGTATTTT
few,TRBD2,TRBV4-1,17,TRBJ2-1,CASSQGLAGKRSNEQFF,TGCGCCAGCAGCCAAGGACTAGCGGGAAAGAGGAGCAATGAGCAGTTCTTC
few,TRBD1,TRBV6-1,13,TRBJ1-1,CASKNRGGTEAFF,TGTGCCAGCAAAAACAGGGGAGGGACTGAAGCTTTCTTT
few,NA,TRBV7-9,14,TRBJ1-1,CASSGQNPNTEAFF,TGTGCCAGCAGCGGACAGAATCCAAACACTGAAGCTTTCTTT
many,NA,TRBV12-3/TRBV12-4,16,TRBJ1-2,CASSEGLSSANYGYTF,TGTGCCAGCAGCGAAGGACTGTCTTCAGCTAACTATGGCTACACCTTC
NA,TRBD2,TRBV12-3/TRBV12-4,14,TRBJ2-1,CASSLAAPYNEQFF,TGTGCCAGCAGCCTAGCGGCCCCCTACAATGAGCAGTTCTTC
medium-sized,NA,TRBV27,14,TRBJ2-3,CASSFWQGTDTQYF,TGTGCCAGCAGTTTCTGGCAGGGGACAGATACGCAGTATTTT
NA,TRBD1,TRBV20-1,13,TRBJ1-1,CSASGGMDTEAFF,TGCAGTGCCTCAGGGGGGATGGACACTGAAGCTTTCTTT
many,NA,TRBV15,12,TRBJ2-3,CATSQGTDTQYF,TGTGCCACCTCACAGGGTACAGATACGCAGTATTTT
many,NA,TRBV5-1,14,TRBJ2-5,CASSVPTVGETQYF,TGCGCCAGCAGCGTCCCCACAGTGGGGGAGACCCAGTACTTC
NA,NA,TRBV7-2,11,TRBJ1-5,CASSLGGAQHF,TGTGCCAGCAGCCTCGGGGGAGCGCAGCATTTT
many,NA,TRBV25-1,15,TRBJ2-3,CASSEVGRRTDTQYF,TGTGCCAGCAGTGAGGTTGGGAGAAGGACAGATACGCAGTATTTT
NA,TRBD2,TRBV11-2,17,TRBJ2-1,CASSSLRLAGGSNEQFF,TGTGCCAGCAGCTCCCTCCGACTAGCGGGGGGGTCGAATGAGCAGTTCTTC
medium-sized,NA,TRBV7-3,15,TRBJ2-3,CASSLTGSHTDTQYF,TGTGCCAGCAGCTTAACGGGTAGCCACACAGATACGCAGTATTTT
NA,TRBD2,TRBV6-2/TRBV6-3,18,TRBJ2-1,CASSLPPRTSGAHNEQFF,TGTGCCAGCAGTTTACCCCCTCGTACTAGCGGGGCCCACAATGAGCAGTTCTTC
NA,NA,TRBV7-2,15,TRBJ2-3,CASSLTGGREDTQYF,TGTGCCAGCAGCTTGACGGGGGGCAGGGAGGATACGCAGTATTTT
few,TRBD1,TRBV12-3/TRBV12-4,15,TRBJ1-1,CASSRDRVLNTEAFF,TGTGCCAGCAGCCGGGACAGGGTGTTGAACACTGAAGCTTTCTTT
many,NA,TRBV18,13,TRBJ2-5,CASSPGERETQYF,TGTGCCAGCTCACCAGGGGAGCGGGAGACCCAGTACTTC
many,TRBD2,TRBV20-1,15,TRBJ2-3,CSAPPDRGRGYTQYF,TGCAGTGCTCCACCGGATCGCGGGAGAGGTTATACGCAGTATTTT
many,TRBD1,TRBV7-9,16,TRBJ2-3,CASSRGDRGNTDTQYF,TGTGCCAGCAGCCGCGGGGACAGGGGCAACACAGATACGCAGTATTTT
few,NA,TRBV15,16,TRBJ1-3,CATSEFGDSSGNTIYF,TGTGCCACCTCCGAGTTTGGAGACAGCTCTGGAAACACCATATATTTT
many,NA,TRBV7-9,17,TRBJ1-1,CASSLDGGSKQNTEAFF,TGTGCCAGCAGCTTAGACGGAGGCTCTAAACAGAACACTGAAGCTTTCTTT
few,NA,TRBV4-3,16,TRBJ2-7,CASSQIFRDASYEQYF,TGCGCCAGCAGCCAGATATTCCGGGACGCCTCCTACGAGCAGTACTTC
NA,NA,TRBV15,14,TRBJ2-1,CATSRTGAVDEQFF,TGTGCCACCAGCAGGACAGGTGCTGTCGATGAGCAGTTCTTC
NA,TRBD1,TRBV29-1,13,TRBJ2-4,CSVWTGLKNIQYF,TGCAGCGTTTGGACAGGTTTGAAAAACATTCAGTACTTC
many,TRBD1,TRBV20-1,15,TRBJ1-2,CSATRQGRPNYGYTF,TGCAGTGCTACCAGACAGGGTCGGCCTAACTATGGCTACACCTTC
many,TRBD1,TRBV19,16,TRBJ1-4,CASSMAQQGADEKLFF,TGTGCCAGTAGTATGGCCCAACAGGGGGCGGATGAAAAACTGTTTTTT
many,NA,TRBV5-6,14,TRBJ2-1,CASSSPGSYNEQFF,TGTGCCAGCAGCTCCCCGGGGTCCTACAATGAGCAGTTCTTC
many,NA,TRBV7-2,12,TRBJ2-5,CASSLYRETQYF,TGTGCCAGCAGCTTATATAGGGAGACCCAGTACTTC
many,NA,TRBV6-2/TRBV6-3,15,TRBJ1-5,CASSSGGGYNQPQHF,TGTGCCAGCAGCTCGGGAGGGGGGTACAATCAGCCCCAGCATTTT
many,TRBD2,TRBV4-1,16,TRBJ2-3,CASSHGSGASTDTQYF,TGCGCCAGCAGCCATGGCAGCGGGGCTAGCACAGATACGCAGTATTTT
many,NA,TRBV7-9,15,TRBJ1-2,CASSRLVPSGFGYTF,TGTGCCAGCAGCCGTTTAGTTCCCTCGGGATTTGGCTACACCTTC
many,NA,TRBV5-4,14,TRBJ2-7,CASSTDLQESEQYF,TGTGCCAGCAGCACCGACCTCCAGGAGAGCGAGCAGTACTTC
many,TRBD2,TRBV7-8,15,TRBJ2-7,CATKMLAGEGYEQYF,TGTGCCACAAAAATGCTAGCGGGAGAAGGTTACGAGCAGTACTTC
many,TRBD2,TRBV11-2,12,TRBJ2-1,CASSFQLAGQFF,TGTGCCAGCAGCTTCCAACTAGCGGGGCAGTTCTTC
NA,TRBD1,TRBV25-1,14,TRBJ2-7,CASSEGQGVHEQYF,TGTGCCAGCAGTGAGGGACAGGGGGTCCACGAGCAGTACTTC
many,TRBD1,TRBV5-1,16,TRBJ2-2,CASSPTGQGNTGELFF,TGCGCCAGCAGCCCCACGGGACAGGGGAACACCGGGGAGCTGTTTTTT
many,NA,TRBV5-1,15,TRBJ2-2,CASSLVQTPTGELFF,TGCGCCAGCAGCTTGGTGCAGACACCCACCGGGGAGCTGTTTTTT
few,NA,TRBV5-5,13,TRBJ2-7,CASSWDFAYEQYF,TGTGCCAGCAGCTGGGACTTTGCCTACGAGCAGTACTTC
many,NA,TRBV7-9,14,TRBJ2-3,CASSFSGFTDTQYF,TGTGCCAGCAGCTTTAGCGGATTCACAGATACGCAGTATTTT
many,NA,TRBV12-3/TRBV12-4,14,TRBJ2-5,CASRPGTDQETQYF,TGTGCCAGCAGACCAGGGACGGACCAAGAGACCCAGTACTTC
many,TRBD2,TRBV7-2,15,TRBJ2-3,CASSLMGLGTDTQYF,TGTGCCAGCAGCTTAATGGGACTAGGCACAGATACGCAGTATTTT
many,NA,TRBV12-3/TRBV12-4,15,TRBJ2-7,CASSWRAANSYEQYF,TGTGCCAGCAGTTGGAGGGCGGCCAACTCCTACGAGCAGTACTTC
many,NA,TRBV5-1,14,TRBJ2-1,CASSRGDWDNEQFF,TGCGCCAGCAGCAGGGGGGACTGGGACAATGAGCAGTTCTTC
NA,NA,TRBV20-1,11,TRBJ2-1,CSANKGHEQFF,TGCAGTGCAAATAAAGGACATGAGCAGTTCTTC
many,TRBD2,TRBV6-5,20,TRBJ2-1,CASSRDRTGGTSGATREQFF,TGTGCCAGCAGCCGAGACAGAACGGGAGGGACTAGCGGAGCTACCCGTGAGCAGTTCTTC
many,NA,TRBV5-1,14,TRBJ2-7,CASSQPGRRDEQYF,TGCGCCAGCAGCCAGCCGGGTAGGCGGGACGAGCAGTACTTC
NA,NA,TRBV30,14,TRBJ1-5,CAWSFYARDQPQHF,TGTGCCTGGAGTTTCTACGCGAGGGATCAGCCCCAGCATTTT